This section outlines one TCR beta chain sequence together with its context. No antigen is known for it. J was trimmed by 6 bases and V by 5 bases; bases with no gene match: 7. This CDR3 region has 13 residues. Looked up from germline, CDR1 is SGHVS and CDR2 is FNYEAQ. Time point meaning: newly diagnosed GD, antithyroid drugs for less than 3 months. The TCR library was made from RNA that had been extracted from PBMCs in TRIzol. This record comes from a study of regulatory T cells in long-lasting Graves disease. Study results and limitations: Those with persistent disease had in common more public clonotypes (roughly 3,000) than new patients (approximately 1,000). Less diverse TCR repertoires were seen in persistent Graves' patients than in newly diagnosed ones.

Building the TCR beta libraries relied on iRepertoire HTBI primers, and CDR3 regions underwent Arm-PCR. TCRdb processed the multiplex PCR reads anew with MiXCR; each CDR3 protein has one entry. The sample lists around 470,000 distinct CDR3 sequences, 14% occurring once. The same sample was also studied in work on T cells in Graves' hyperthyroidism and ophthalmopathy. From that paper: First-round RT-PCR of the TCR CDR3 relied on the HTBI primer set.

The receptor comes from a woman aged 50 to 60 with Graves disease. The V call is TRBV7-6, the J call TRBJ2-7; 7 positions match TRBD1. The specimen comprised peripheral blood mononuclear cells (PBMCs), sampled at new diagnosis, from a patient treated with antithyroid drugs. The CDR3 region has the DNA TGTGCCAGCAGCCAGGGGGAGAGGGTCGAGCAGTACTTC. Translating it yields CASSQGERVEQYF.